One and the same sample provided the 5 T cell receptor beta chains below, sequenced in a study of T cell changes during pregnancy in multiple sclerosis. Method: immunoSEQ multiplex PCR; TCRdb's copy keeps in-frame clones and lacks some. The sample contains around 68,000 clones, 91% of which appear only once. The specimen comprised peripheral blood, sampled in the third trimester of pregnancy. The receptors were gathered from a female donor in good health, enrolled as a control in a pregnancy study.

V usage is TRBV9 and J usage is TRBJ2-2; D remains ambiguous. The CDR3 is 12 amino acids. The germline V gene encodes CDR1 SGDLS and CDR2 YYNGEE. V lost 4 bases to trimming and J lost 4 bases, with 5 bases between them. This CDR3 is CASSRGTGELFF. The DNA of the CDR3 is TGTGCCAGCAGCCGAGGCACCGGGGAGCTGTTTTTT.

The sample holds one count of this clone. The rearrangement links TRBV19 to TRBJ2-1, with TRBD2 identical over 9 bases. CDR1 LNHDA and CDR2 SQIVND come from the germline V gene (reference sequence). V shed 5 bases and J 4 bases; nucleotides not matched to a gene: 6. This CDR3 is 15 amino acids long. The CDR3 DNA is TGTGCCAGTAGTTTGGCGGGAGGGGGGTACAATGAGCAGTTCTTC. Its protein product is CASSLAGGGYNEQFF.

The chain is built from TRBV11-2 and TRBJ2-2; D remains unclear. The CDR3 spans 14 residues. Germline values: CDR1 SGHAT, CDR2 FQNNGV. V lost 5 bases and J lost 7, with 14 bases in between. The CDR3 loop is CASSKVENRGELFF. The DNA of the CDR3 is TGTGCCAGCAGCAAAGTGGAGAACCGCGGGGAGCTGTTTTTT.

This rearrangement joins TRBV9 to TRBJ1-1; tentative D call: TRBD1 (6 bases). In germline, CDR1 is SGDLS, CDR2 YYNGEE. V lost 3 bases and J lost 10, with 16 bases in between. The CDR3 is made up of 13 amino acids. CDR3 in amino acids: CASSAGVNRGAFF. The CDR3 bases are TGTGCCAGCAGCGCAGGGGTGAATAGAGGAGCTTTCTTT.

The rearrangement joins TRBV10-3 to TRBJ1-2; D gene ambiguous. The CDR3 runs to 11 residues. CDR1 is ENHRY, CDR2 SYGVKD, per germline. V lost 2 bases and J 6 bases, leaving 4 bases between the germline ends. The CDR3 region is CAISEENGYTF. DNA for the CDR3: TGTGCCATCAGTGAGGAGAATGGCTACACCTTC.